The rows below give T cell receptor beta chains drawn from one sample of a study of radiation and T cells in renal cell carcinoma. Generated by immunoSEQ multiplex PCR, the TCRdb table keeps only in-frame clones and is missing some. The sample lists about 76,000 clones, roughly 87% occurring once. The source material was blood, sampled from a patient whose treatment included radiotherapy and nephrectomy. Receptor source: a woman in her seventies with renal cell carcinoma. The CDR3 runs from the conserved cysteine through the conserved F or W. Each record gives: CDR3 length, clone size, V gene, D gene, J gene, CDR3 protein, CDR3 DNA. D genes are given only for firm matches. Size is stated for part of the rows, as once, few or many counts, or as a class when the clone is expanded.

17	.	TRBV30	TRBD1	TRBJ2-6	CAWRNPGQGYGANVLTF	TGTGCCTGGAGAAATCCGGGACAGGGGTATGGGGCCAACGTCCTGACTTTC
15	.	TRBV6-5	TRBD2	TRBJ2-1	CASSYGGGGALKQFF	TGTGCCAGCAGTTACGGTGGCGGGGGGGCCCTGAAGCAGTTCTTC
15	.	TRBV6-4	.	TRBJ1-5	CASSPRGGTGQPQHF	TGTGCCAGTTCCCCGCGGGGGGGCACGGGTCAGCCCCAGCATTTT
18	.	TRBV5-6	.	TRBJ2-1	CASSLVPLTGSSYNEQFF	TGTGCCAGCAGCTTGGTCCCTCTTACGGGCAGCTCCTACAATGAGCAGTTCTTC
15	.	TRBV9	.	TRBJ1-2	CASSVTGFGGDGYTF	TGTGCCAGCAGCGTAACCGGTTTTGGAGGGGATGGCTACACCTTC
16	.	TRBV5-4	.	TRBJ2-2	CASSPLGEGASGELFF	TGTGCCAGCAGCCCCCTGGGGGAGGGGGCCTCCGGGGAGCTGTTTTTT
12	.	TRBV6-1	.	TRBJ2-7	CASTSGPYEQYF	TGTGCCAGCACGAGCGGACCCTACGAGCAGTACTTC
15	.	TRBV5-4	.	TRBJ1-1	CASKLGGEVDTEAFF	TGTGCCAGCAAGCTGGGGGGGGAAGTAGATACTGAAGCTTTCTTT
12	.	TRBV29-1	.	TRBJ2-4	CSVEGVKNIQYF	TGCAGCGTTGAAGGAGTCAAAAACATTCAGTACTTC
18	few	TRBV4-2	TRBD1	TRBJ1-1	CASSQGTGGPGDDTEAFF	TGTGCCAGCAGCCAAGGGACAGGGGGCCCCGGGGACGACACTGAAGCTTTCTTT
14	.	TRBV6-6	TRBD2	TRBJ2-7	CASRKTSGAYEQYF	TGTGCCAGCAGAAAGACTAGCGGGGCATACGAGCAGTACTTC
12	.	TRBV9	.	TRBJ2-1	CASSVEGKEQFF	TGTGCCAGCAGCGTAGAGGGTAAGGAGCAGTTCTTC
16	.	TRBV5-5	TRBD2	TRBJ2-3	CASSLEGGGARDTQYF	TGTGCCAGCAGCTTGGAAGGCGGGGGGGCCAGAGATACGCAGTATTTT
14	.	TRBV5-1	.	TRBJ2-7	CASSQGRNTYEQYF	TGCGCCAGCAGCCAGGGACGGAACACCTACGAGCAGTACTTC
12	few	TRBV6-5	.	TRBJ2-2	CASSSPREELFF	TGTGCCAGCAGTTCACCCCGGGAGGAGCTGTTTTTT
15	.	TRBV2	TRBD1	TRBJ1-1	CASSAAGQLNTEAFF	TGTGCCAGCAGTGCCGCGGGACAGTTGAACACTGAAGCTTTCTTT
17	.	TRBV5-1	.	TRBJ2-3	CASSAGLGMGSTDTQYF	TGCGCCAGCAGCGCTGGGTTGGGAATGGGTAGTACAGATACGCAGTATTTT
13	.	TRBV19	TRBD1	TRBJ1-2	CASSLTGISGYTF	TGTGCCAGTAGCTTGACAGGGATTAGCGGCTACACCTTC
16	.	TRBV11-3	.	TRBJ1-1	CASSRTGTFPNTEAFF	TGTGCCAGCAGCCGAACCGGGACCTTTCCGAACACTGAAGCTTTCTTT
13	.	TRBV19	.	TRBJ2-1	CASSIEGIGEQFF	TGTGCCAGTAGTATAGAGGGAATTGGGGAGCAGTTCTTC
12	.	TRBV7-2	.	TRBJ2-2	CASSRNTGELFF	TGTGCCAGCAGCAGAAACACCGGGGAGCTGTTTTTT
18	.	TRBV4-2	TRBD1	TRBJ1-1	CASSQPTLTQGVNTEAFF	TGTGCCAGCAGCCAACCTACCCTAACACAGGGGGTGAACACTGAAGCTTTCTTT
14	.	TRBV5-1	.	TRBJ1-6	CASSLQGNNSPLHF	TGCGCCAGCAGCTTGCAGGGTAATAATTCACCCCTCCACTTT
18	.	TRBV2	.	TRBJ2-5	CASSSDAPGQRGGETQYF	TGTGCCAGCAGTTCGGACGCGCCGGGACAGAGGGGAGGAGAGACCCAGTACTTC
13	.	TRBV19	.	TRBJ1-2	CASTQTANYGYTF	TGTGCCAGTACCCAGACGGCTAACTATGGCTACACCTTC
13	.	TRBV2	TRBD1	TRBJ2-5	CASKQGAGETQYF	TGTGCCAGTAAACAGGGGGCTGGAGAGACCCAGTACTTC
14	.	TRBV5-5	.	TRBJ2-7	CASSLVGGGYEQYF	TGTGCCAGCAGCTTGGTAGGCGGAGGCTACGAGCAGTACTTC
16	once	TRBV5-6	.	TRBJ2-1	CASSLVPPTIYNEQFF	TGTGCCAGCAGCTTGGTTCCTCCAACTATCTACAATGAGCAGTTCTTC
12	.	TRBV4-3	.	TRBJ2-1	CASSSRVNEQFF	TGCGCCAGCAGTTCACGGGTCAATGAGCAGTTCTTC
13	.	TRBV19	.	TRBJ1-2	CASSVQGVHGYTF	TGTGCCAGTAGTGTTCAGGGTGTGCATGGCTACACCTTC
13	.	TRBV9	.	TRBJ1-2	CASSVGRQYGYTF	TGTGCCAGCAGCGTGGGACGGCAATATGGCTACACCTTC
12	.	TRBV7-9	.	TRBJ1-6	CASSLTDSPLHF	TGTGCCAGCAGCTTAACCGATTCACCCCTCCACTTT
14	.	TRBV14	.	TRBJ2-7	CASSRLGGNYEQYF	TGTGCCAGCAGCCGCCTGGGGGGAAACTACGAGCAGTACTTC
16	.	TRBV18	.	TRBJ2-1	CASSPSQGSSYNEQFF	TGTGCCAGCTCACCGTCACAGGGTAGCTCCTACAATGAGCAGTTCTTC
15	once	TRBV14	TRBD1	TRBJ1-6	CASSPTGGYNSPLHF	TGTGCCAGCAGCCCGACAGGGGGGTATAATTCACCCCTCCACTTT
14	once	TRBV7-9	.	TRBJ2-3	CASSPLPATDTQYF	TGTGCCAGCAGCCCCTTACCGGCTACAGATACGCAGTATTTT
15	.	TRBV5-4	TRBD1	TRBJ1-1	CASSLPGQVNTEAFF	TGTGCCAGCAGCCTTCCGGGACAGGTGAACACTGAAGCTTTCTTT
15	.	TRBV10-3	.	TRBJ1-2	CAISEEGRGYDGYTF	TGTGCCATCAGTGAGGAGGGACGGGGGTATGATGGCTACACCTTC
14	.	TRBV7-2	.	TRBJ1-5	CASSLVGSNQPQHF	TGTGCCAGCAGCTTAGTAGGGAGTAATCAGCCCCAGCATTTT
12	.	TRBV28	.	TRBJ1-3	CASSWGPNTIYF	TGTGCCAGCAGTTGGGGTCCCAACACCATATATTTT
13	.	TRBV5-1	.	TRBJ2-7	CASSKSGTNEQYF	TGCGCCAGCTCGAAATCCGGGACAAACGAGCAGTACTTC
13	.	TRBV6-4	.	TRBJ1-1	CASSVSGNTEAFF	TGTGCCAGCAGTGTATCCGGGAACACTGAAGCTTTCTTT
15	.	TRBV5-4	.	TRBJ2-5	CASSLSKGRQETQYF	TGTGCCAGCAGCTTGTCGAAGGGACGACAAGAGACCCAGTACTTC
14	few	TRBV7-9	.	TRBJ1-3	CASSLAGSGNTIYF	TGTGCCAGCAGCTTAGCGGGATCTGGAAACACCATATATTTT
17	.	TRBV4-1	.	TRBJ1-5	CASSQDSAAYSNQPQHF	TGCGCCAGCAGCCAAGATAGCGCCGCTTATAGCAATCAGCCCCAGCATTTT
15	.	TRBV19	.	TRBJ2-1	CASRIEGGPSNEQFF	TGTGCCAGTAGGATCGAGGGGGGGCCTAGTAATGAGCAGTTCTTC
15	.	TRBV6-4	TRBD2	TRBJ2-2	CASSPSSGATGELFF	TGTGCCAGCAGCCCCTCTAGCGGGGCAACCGGGGAGCTGTTTTTT
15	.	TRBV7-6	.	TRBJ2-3	CASSRAGISTDTQYF	TGTGCCAGCAGCCGTGCAGGGATAAGCACAGATACGCAGTATTTT
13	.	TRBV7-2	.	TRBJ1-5	CASSLNSNQPQHF	TGTGCCAGCAGCTTAAATAGCAATCAGCCCCAGCATTTT
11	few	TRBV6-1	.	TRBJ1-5	CASSESEPQHF	TGTGCCAGCAGTGAGTCGGAGCCCCAGCATTTT
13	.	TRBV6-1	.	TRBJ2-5	CASSRGGQETQYF	TGTGCCAGCAGTAGGGGGGGCCAAGAGACCCAGTACTTC
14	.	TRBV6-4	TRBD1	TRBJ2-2	CASSGTGDAGELFF	TGTGCCAGCAGTGGGACAGGGGACGCCGGGGAGCTGTTTTTT
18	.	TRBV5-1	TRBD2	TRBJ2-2	CASSLELAGDLNTGELFF	TGCGCCAGCAGCTTGGAACTAGCGGGGGACCTTAACACCGGGGAGCTGTTTTTT
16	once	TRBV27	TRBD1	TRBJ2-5	CASSLGTGGYQETQYF	TGTGCCAGCAGTTTGGGGACAGGGGGGTACCAAGAGACCCAGTACTTC
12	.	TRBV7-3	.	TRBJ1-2	CASSLTVGGYTF	TGTGCCAGCAGCTTAACGGTAGGTGGCTACACCTTC